This is a list of T cell receptor beta chains from one sample in a study of identical twins. TCRdb re-called the 5' RACE reads with MiXCR, one entry per CDR3 protein. The sample lists 210,000 or so distinct CDR3 sequences, 7.5% occurring once. This sample also appeared in a second study, on yellow fever vaccine responses in identical twins.

Source material: memory (CD45RO+) T cells sorted from blood. All receptors derive from a woman aged 18-29 years in good health. CDR3s include the opening cysteine and the closing phenylalanine or tryptophan. Each record gives: CDR3 DNA, CDR3 protein, J gene, CDR3 length, D gene, V gene, clone size. A D gene is named only where the DNA matches it firmly. Size values are once, few and many counts, or a class for expanded clones, and some rows have none.

cdr3_nt: TGTGCCAGCAGTTTATCCTTGCGGCCTAATGGCTACACCTTC
cdr3_aa: CASSLSLRPNGYTF
j_call: TRBJ1-2
cdr3_length: 14
d_call: .
v_call: TRBV28
clone_size: many

cdr3_nt: TGTGCCAGCAGTTTATCTGCATATGGCTACACCTTC
cdr3_aa: CASSLSAYGYTF
j_call: TRBJ1-2
cdr3_length: 12
d_call: .
v_call: TRBV12-3/TRBV12-4
clone_size: .

cdr3_nt: TGCAGCGTTGGCCGGACAGGGACACAAGAGACCCAGTACTTC
cdr3_aa: CSVGRTGTQETQYF
j_call: TRBJ2-5
cdr3_length: 14
d_call: TRBD1
v_call: TRBV29-1
clone_size: few

cdr3_nt: TGCGCCAGCAGCTTAGGGCTGTACCAAGAGACCCAGTACTTC
cdr3_aa: CASSLGLYQETQYF
j_call: TRBJ2-5
cdr3_length: 14
d_call: .
v_call: TRBV5-1
clone_size: .

cdr3_nt: TGTGCCAGCTCACCACGGGGGGACAGGGGGCCTTCAGATACGCAGTATTTT
cdr3_aa: CASSPRGDRGPSDTQYF
j_call: TRBJ2-3
cdr3_length: 17
d_call: TRBD1
v_call: TRBV18
clone_size: few

cdr3_nt: TGTGCCAGCAGCCAAGGGGGGCCGAACACTGAAGCTTTCTTT
cdr3_aa: CASSQGGPNTEAFF
j_call: TRBJ1-1
cdr3_length: 14
d_call: .
v_call: TRBV4-2
clone_size: few

cdr3_nt: TGTGCCAGCAGCTTAAGGTTGCGACACGAATACGAGCAGTACTTC
cdr3_aa: CASSLRLRHEYEQYF
j_call: TRBJ2-7
cdr3_length: 15
d_call: .
v_call: TRBV7-2
clone_size: many

cdr3_nt: TGCAGTGCTAGCAGAGCGGTTGAGACGCAGTATTTT
cdr3_aa: CSASRAVETQYF
j_call: TRBJ2-3
cdr3_length: 12
d_call: .
v_call: TRBV20-1
clone_size: .

cdr3_nt: TGTGCCAGTAGTATAGAAAGCTACAATGAGCAGTTCTTC
cdr3_aa: CASSIESYNEQFF
j_call: TRBJ2-1
cdr3_length: 13
d_call: .
v_call: TRBV19
clone_size: few

cdr3_nt: TGTGCCAGCAGCCGCGGCTCGGGGGGGGCAGATACGCAGTATTTT
cdr3_aa: CASSRGSGGADTQYF
j_call: TRBJ2-3
cdr3_length: 15
d_call: TRBD2
v_call: TRBV7-2
clone_size: .

cdr3_nt: TGTGCCACCAGCAGAGATGGGGCTCAGGGGTACGAGCAGTACTTC
cdr3_aa: CATSRDGAQGYEQYF
j_call: TRBJ2-7
cdr3_length: 15
d_call: .
v_call: TRBV15
clone_size: .

cdr3_nt: TGCGCCAGCAGCACCGGATACACTCGGCGGGTCCGAGTCGCGAACACCGGGGAGCTGTTTTTT
cdr3_aa: CASSTGYTRRVRVANTGELFF
j_call: TRBJ2-2
cdr3_length: 21
d_call: .
v_call: TRBV5-1
clone_size: many

cdr3_nt: TGTGCCTCTCCCCTGGCGGGGGGGCGTGGGGCCAAAAACATTCAGTACTTC
cdr3_aa: CASPLAGGRGAKNIQYF
j_call: TRBJ2-4
cdr3_length: 17
d_call: TRBD2
v_call: TRBV12-3/TRBV12-4
clone_size: many

cdr3_nt: TGCAGTGCTAGGTTGTCTCCAACTAATGAAAAACTGTTTTTT
cdr3_aa: CSARLSPTNEKLFF
j_call: TRBJ1-4
cdr3_length: 14
d_call: .
v_call: TRBV20-1
clone_size: .

cdr3_nt: TGTGCCAGCAGTCATCCAGCGACAGGGGAGCCAAACACCATATATTTT
cdr3_aa: CASSHPATGEPNTIYF
j_call: TRBJ1-3
cdr3_length: 16
d_call: TRBD1
v_call: TRBV28
clone_size: many

cdr3_nt: TGCGCCAGCAGCCCCTCGGGAACAAGGACGAACACCGGGGAGCTGTTTTTT
cdr3_aa: CASSPSGTRTNTGELFF
j_call: TRBJ2-2
cdr3_length: 17
d_call: .
v_call: TRBV5-1
clone_size: many

cdr3_nt: TGTGCCAGCAGCTTAGCGCAGGGGGCTAGGGGTACTGAAGCTTTCTTT
cdr3_aa: CASSLAQGARGTEAFF
j_call: TRBJ1-1
cdr3_length: 16
d_call: TRBD1
v_call: TRBV7-9
clone_size: .

cdr3_nt: TGTGCCTGGACCGGGACCGCGTACAATGAGCAGTTCTTC
cdr3_aa: CAWTGTAYNEQFF
j_call: TRBJ2-1
cdr3_length: 13
d_call: .
v_call: TRBV30
clone_size: many

cdr3_nt: TGTGCCAGCAGCCAAACAGGGGGCAGGAATGAGCAGTTCTTC
cdr3_aa: CASSQTGGRNEQFF
j_call: TRBJ2-1
cdr3_length: 14
d_call: TRBD1
v_call: TRBV3-1
clone_size: few

cdr3_nt: TGTGCCAGCAGCTTAGCGCGGGGACTAGCGAAGCAAGGAGGGCAGTTCTTC
cdr3_aa: CASSLARGLAKQGGQFF
j_call: TRBJ2-1
cdr3_length: 17
d_call: TRBD2
v_call: TRBV7-2
clone_size: few

cdr3_nt: TGTGCCAGCAGCTTAGGGACTAGCGTTTCGGCAGATACGCAGTATTTT
cdr3_aa: CASSLGTSVSADTQYF
j_call: TRBJ2-3
cdr3_length: 16
d_call: TRBD2
v_call: TRBV7-6
clone_size: few

cdr3_nt: TGTGCCACCAGTGATATAAAGCGGGTAGCGGGGGCCTCCTACGAGCAGTACTTC
cdr3_aa: CATSDIKRVAGASYEQYF
j_call: TRBJ2-7
cdr3_length: 18
d_call: TRBD2
v_call: TRBV24-1
clone_size: many

cdr3_nt: TGTGCCAGCAGTGGTGGTGGTTTCGGCACCGGGGAGCTGTTTTTT
cdr3_aa: CASSGGGFGTGELFF
j_call: TRBJ2-2
cdr3_length: 15
d_call: .
v_call: TRBV6-2/TRBV6-3
clone_size: many

cdr3_nt: TGCAGTGCTAGAGGAGGGCTGGACTACGAGCAGTACTTC
cdr3_aa: CSARGGLDYEQYF
j_call: TRBJ2-7
cdr3_length: 13
d_call: .
v_call: TRBV20-1
clone_size: many

cdr3_nt: TGTGCCAGCAGTTTAGAGCCTGGAGGCAGCGAGCAGTACTTC
cdr3_aa: CASSLEPGGSEQYF
j_call: TRBJ2-7
cdr3_length: 14
d_call: .
v_call: TRBV27
clone_size: few

cdr3_nt: TGTGCCAGCAGCCTAGACCTACAGATTCCTAACACTGAAGCTTTCTTT
cdr3_aa: CASSLDLQIPNTEAFF
j_call: TRBJ1-1
cdr3_length: 16
d_call: .
v_call: TRBV12-3/TRBV12-4
clone_size: .

cdr3_nt: TGTGCCAGCAGTTGGGCAGACAGGAAGAATCAGCCCCAGCATTTT
cdr3_aa: CASSWADRKNQPQHF
j_call: TRBJ1-5
cdr3_length: 15
d_call: .
v_call: TRBV28
clone_size: .

cdr3_nt: TGTGCCAGCAGCTACGACAGGGGCAATGAGCAGTTCTTC
cdr3_aa: CASSYDRGNEQFF
j_call: TRBJ2-1
cdr3_length: 13
d_call: TRBD1
v_call: TRBV5-6
clone_size: many

cdr3_nt: TGTGCCAGCAGCCCCACGGGGGCGAATATGAACACTGAAGCTTTCTTT
cdr3_aa: CASSPTGANMNTEAFF
j_call: TRBJ1-1
cdr3_length: 16
d_call: .
v_call: TRBV9
clone_size: many

cdr3_nt: TGCGCCAGCAGCCCCGACGGGGGAGGCTATGGCTACACCTTC
cdr3_aa: CASSPDGGGYGYTF
j_call: TRBJ1-2
cdr3_length: 14
d_call: .
v_call: TRBV5-1
clone_size: .

cdr3_nt: TGCAGTGCGAGTGGCGGGGGACTAAGCTCCTATAATTCACCCCTCCACTTT
cdr3_aa: CSASGGGLSSYNSPLHF
j_call: TRBJ1-6
cdr3_length: 17
d_call: .
v_call: TRBV20-1
clone_size: few

cdr3_nt: TGTGCCAGCAGCCAGGCCGGGACTAGCGACTACAATGAGCAGTTCTTC
cdr3_aa: CASSQAGTSDYNEQFF
j_call: TRBJ2-1
cdr3_length: 16
d_call: TRBD2
v_call: TRBV4-2
clone_size: few

cdr3_nt: TGTGCCACCAGGGGGGACGGGAGCCCATACAATGAGCAGTTCTTC
cdr3_aa: CATRGDGSPYNEQFF
j_call: TRBJ2-1
cdr3_length: 15
d_call: .
v_call: TRBV24-1
clone_size: many

cdr3_nt: TGTGCCAGTAGTACACAGGGAACCGGGGACAATGAGCAGTTCTTC
cdr3_aa: CASSTQGTGDNEQFF
j_call: TRBJ2-1
cdr3_length: 15
d_call: .
v_call: TRBV19
clone_size: few

cdr3_nt: TGTGCCAGCGGCTCGGGCGGGAGGGCCTACGAGCAGTACTTC
cdr3_aa: CASGSGGRAYEQYF
j_call: TRBJ2-7
cdr3_length: 14
d_call: TRBD2
v_call: TRBV7-2
clone_size: few

cdr3_nt: TGTGCCAGCAGCTTTTGGGCGGCAACTAATGAAAAACTGTTTTTT
cdr3_aa: CASSFWAATNEKLFF
j_call: TRBJ1-4
cdr3_length: 15
d_call: .
v_call: TRBV7-9
clone_size: few

cdr3_nt: TGTGCCAGCACTCTACAGGGTCGATATGGCTACACCTTC
cdr3_aa: CASTLQGRYGYTF
j_call: TRBJ1-2
cdr3_length: 13
d_call: .
v_call: TRBV6-6
clone_size: .

cdr3_nt: TGCAGCGTCGAACCCCATGGACTAGCGGGAGGTTCGGGGCAGTACTTC
cdr3_aa: CSVEPHGLAGGSGQYF
j_call: TRBJ2-7
cdr3_length: 16
d_call: TRBD2
v_call: TRBV29-1
clone_size: few

cdr3_nt: TGTGCCAGCGGGCAAGTTTACGAGCAGTACTTC
cdr3_aa: CASGQVYEQYF
j_call: TRBJ2-7
cdr3_length: 11
d_call: .
v_call: TRBV7-2
clone_size: many

cdr3_nt: TGTGCCAGCAGCACGGGGGGAGATAATAATGAGCAGTTCTTC
cdr3_aa: CASSTGGDNNEQFF
j_call: TRBJ2-1
cdr3_length: 14
d_call: TRBD2
v_call: TRBV12-3/TRBV12-4
clone_size: .

cdr3_nt: TGTGCCAGCAGCCAAGGTGGGGGGCCCACAGATACGCAGTATTTT
cdr3_aa: CASSQGGGPTDTQYF
j_call: TRBJ2-3
cdr3_length: 15
d_call: .
v_call: TRBV3-1
clone_size: .

cdr3_nt: TGTGCCAGCAGTCTACGGGGTTCAGGGGGGGAGACCCAGTACTTC
cdr3_aa: CASSLRGSGGETQYF
j_call: TRBJ2-5
cdr3_length: 15
d_call: .
v_call: TRBV6-5
clone_size: .

cdr3_nt: TGCGCCAGCAGCCAAGATGGGCTAGCGGGGGCCTTCCAAGAGACCCAGTACTTC
cdr3_aa: CASSQDGLAGAFQETQYF
j_call: TRBJ2-5
cdr3_length: 18
d_call: TRBD2
v_call: TRBV4-1
clone_size: .

cdr3_nt: TGTGCCAGCAGCCCCCGCCGGGCTAGCGGGGGATACAATGAGCAGTTCTTC
cdr3_aa: CASSPRRASGGYNEQFF
j_call: TRBJ2-1
cdr3_length: 17
d_call: TRBD2
v_call: TRBV7-9
clone_size: many

cdr3_nt: TGTGCCAGCACGGGACTAGCGGGTAACAATGAGCAGTTCTTC
cdr3_aa: CASTGLAGNNEQFF
j_call: TRBJ2-1
cdr3_length: 14
d_call: TRBD2
v_call: TRBV7-9
clone_size: many

cdr3_nt: TGCGCCACCTCCGGGGAAACCTACGAGCAGTACTTC
cdr3_aa: CATSGETYEQYF
j_call: TRBJ2-7
cdr3_length: 12
d_call: .
v_call: TRBV5-1
clone_size: .

cdr3_nt: TGTGCCAGCAGCTTAGAACGGAACCTGATCTACGAGCGGTACTTC
cdr3_aa: CASSLERNLIYERYF
j_call: TRBJ2-7
cdr3_length: 15
d_call: .
v_call: TRBV7-2
clone_size: .

cdr3_nt: TGTGCCAGCAGCACGCGACTAGCGGGAGGAGGTTTCAATACCGGGGAGCTGTTTTTT
cdr3_aa: CASSTRLAGGGFNTGELFF
j_call: TRBJ2-2
cdr3_length: 19
d_call: TRBD2
v_call: TRBV4-2
clone_size: few

cdr3_nt: TGTGCCAGCAGGCCGGGACAGGGAATCAATACGCAGTATTTT
cdr3_aa: CASRPGQGINTQYF
j_call: TRBJ2-3
cdr3_length: 14
d_call: TRBD1
v_call: TRBV12-3/TRBV12-4
clone_size: many

cdr3_nt: TGCGCCAGCAGCCAAGATCCCGCGGGAGGGCCCGGGGAGCTGTTTTTT
cdr3_aa: CASSQDPAGGPGELFF
j_call: TRBJ2-2
cdr3_length: 16
d_call: TRBD2
v_call: TRBV4-3
clone_size: few

cdr3_nt: TGCGCCAGCAGCCGCCGCGGGGGGTCTGGACCAGAGACCCAGTACTTC
cdr3_aa: CASSRRGGSGPETQYF
j_call: TRBJ2-5
cdr3_length: 16
d_call: TRBD2
v_call: TRBV5-1
clone_size: few

cdr3_nt: TGTGGGGGGTATGGGGCCAACGTCCTGACTTTC
cdr3_aa: CGGYGANVLTF
j_call: TRBJ2-6
cdr3_length: 11
d_call: .
v_call: TRBV21-1
clone_size: .

cdr3_nt: TGTGCCAGCAGCCGCGGACAGGGCGGGAACACCGGGGAGCTGTTTTTT
cdr3_aa: CASSRGQGGNTGELFF
j_call: TRBJ2-2
cdr3_length: 16
d_call: TRBD1
v_call: TRBV14
clone_size: few

cdr3_nt: TGCGCCAGCAGCTCTCCTCCGGGACAGCTATCTGAAGCTTTCTTT
cdr3_aa: CASSSPPGQLSEAFF
j_call: TRBJ1-1
cdr3_length: 15
d_call: TRBD1
v_call: TRBV5-1
clone_size: .

cdr3_nt: TGTGCCAGCACTATCGGGGCGGGGGAGCAGTACTTC
cdr3_aa: CASTIGAGEQYF
j_call: TRBJ2-7
cdr3_length: 12
d_call: .
v_call: TRBV28
clone_size: few